The T cell receptor (beta chain) described here comes from a study of beta chain features in type 1 diabetes. This clone has a handful of counts. Its antigen is unidentified. Trimming shortened V by 1 base and J by 1 base, and 6 bases separated the two germline ends. Germline CDR1 SGHTA, CDR2 FQGTGA. The CDR3 contains 14 residues. Study findings and constraints: Patients with type 1 diabetes showed fewer VDJ junction insertions and more deletions.

A single heparinised blood sample, averaging approximately 110 mL, was obtained per donor. Isolated RNA was reverse transcribed in full, so expressed TCRB transcripts were sequenced. Assay used: immunoSEQ multiplex PCR; TCRdb lists only in-frame clones, some missing. Of around 310,000 clones in the sample, roughly 11% were seen once. The receptor was derived from a woman aged 25 to 39 in good health. The genes are TRBV7-3 and TRBJ2-3; a weak D match, TRBD2 (5 bases). The sample comprised naive CD4+ T cells from blood. CDR3 region: CASSLSGRTDTQYF. The CDR3 nucleotides are TGTGCCAGCAGCTTAAGCGGGCGCACAGATACGCAGTATTTT.